The source of this T cell receptor (beta chain) is a study of T cells in Graves' hyperthyroidism and ophthalmopathy (dated by TCRdb to about 2019). Background on the whole study: Peripheral blood was collected at initial diagnosis, before any treatment. According to the paper, TCR Vbeta CDR3 sequencing was carried out on 135 peripheral blood samples, which came from 40 to 45 ophthalmopathy, under 80 hyperthyroidism and approximately 17 progressor patients. In several Graves' hyperthyroidism patients, the study also compared T-cell repertoires from thyroid tissue with T-cell repertoires from blood. The 100 discovery patients were randomly divided into training and test sets at a 7:3 ratio. After sampling, hyperthyroidism patients received methimazole starting at 30 mg daily, and ophthalmopathy patients received high-dose intravenous methylprednisolone. To identify distinguishing TCR V-J signatures, a discovery cohort of 90 to 100 patients was used, comprising some 45 with Graves' ophthalmopathy and 55 to 65 with stable Graves' hyperthyroidism. Prospective prediction of ophthalmopathy was tested in an independent validation cohort of 18 to 20 hyperthyroidism patients and around 16 patients who later progressed to ophthalmopathy. Summary of the overall study and its limitations: Most expanded thyroid clonotypes (frequency above 0.001) were also detected in blood, a finding suggesting that blood repertoires may reflect thyroid immune responses. A 13 V-J signature model separated ophthalmopathy from stable hyperthyroidism, with around 88% sensitivity and 81.08% specificity in cross-validation and 80%/75% in testing. No statistical method was used to set the sample size in advance, and investigators knew the group allocation. During validation, the model predicted progression to ophthalmopathy a median of about 6.5 months ahead of onset, with almost 71% sensitivity and around 72% specificity.

Per the germline V gene, MGHRA is the CDR1 and YSYEKL is the CDR2. V is cut back by 3 bases and J by 5 bases, with 24 bases in the junction unmatched. The cysteine opens and the phenylalanine closes a CDR3 of 21 amino acids. This entry keeps only the CDR3 DNA: 63 bases, framed from base 1. Points on this clonotype: Its antigen has not been determined. Base quality data are lacking; no much larger clone is found one base away.

TCR beta CDR3 regions were amplified from RNA transcripts. The first round of RT-PCR for the TCR CDR3 was performed with the HTBI primer set and the Qiagen OneStep RT-PCR kit. The libraries were constructed in a second round of multiplex PCR and then size-selected and purified. Paired-end sequencing of the libraries was performed with 100 bp reads on an Illumina HiSeq2000. On the study's bioinformatics: SOAPnuke was used to process the raw data, throwing out any read that contained adapters or uncalled bases, had a mean Phred below 15, or lacked an exact constant-primer or identifier match. High-quality paired reads were merged with COPE v1.2.5, and unique nucleotide sequences were defined as clonotypes. Clonotypes were aligned to IMGT TRBV, TRBD and TRBJ reference segments using MiTCR v1.1. The analysis included only V-J combinations with a frequency above 0.0001, which together covered around 99% of the repertoires. A TCS score was defined as the ratio of F50 (clonal expansion) to E x V (chaos), with BLOSUM62-based TCRdist applied between CDR3 peptides within each V-J. Welch's t-statistics and random forest reduced fewer than 550 V-J features to 10 to 15, which were used in a naive Bayes classifier (R e1071). TCRdb's own reprocessing of the public reads used fastp at Q25 and MiXCR and kept productive beta chains. Entries are consolidated by CDR3 protein sequence, retaining the most common genes and DNA. These V and J calls are TCRdb output, not the study's own analysis. The sample data list about 500,000 distinct CDR3 sequences, and around an eighth of these were observed just once. The top ten hold over 15% of the sample.

A patient counted as having stable Graves' hyperthyroidism if no progression to ophthalmopathy occurred over 18 months of follow-up. Hyperthyroidism patients were newly diagnosed, with disease duration under 2 months, and aged 18 to 65 years. Any patient with an uncontrolled infection, another autoimmune disease, pregnancy or lactation was excluded. Diagnoses relied on clinical symptoms, serum thyroxine and TRAb, thyroid ultrasound and orbital computed tomography. Ficoll-Paque density gradient centrifugation was used to isolate PBMCs from about 10 ml of fresh peripheral blood. Total RNA was extracted using Trizol reagent, and RNA quality was assessed on an Agilent 2100 Bioanalyzer.

Material: blood. The sequence was obtained from a woman between 18 and 29 years old with Graves' hyperthyroidism. The sequence links TRBV4-1 to TRBJ2-2; 7 central bases correspond to TRBD1. The sequenced DNA is TGCGCCAGCAGCCAGCCTCTCAGGGGGACGCTGAAGGAAGTCGTGACCGGGGAGCTGTTTTTT. It encodes CASSQPLRGTLKEVVTGELFF.